The clone carrying this TCR beta chain was picked up a small number of times. TCRdb processed the RT-PCR reads anew with MiXCR; each CDR3 protein has one entry. The data contain about 680,000 distinct CDR3 sequences, over 12% of them singletons. This TCR came from a female donor in good health, serving as a healthy control. Sequenced material: memory CD4+ T cells from blood.

The chain's CDR3 is CASSWGLADQETQYF. The CDR3 DNA sequence: TGTGCCAGCAGTTGGGGACTAGCGGACCAAGAGACCCAGTACTTC. The rearrangement uses TRBV28 and TRBJ2-5; 11 bases map to TRBD2. The junction had 1 base not matched to a gene; V was cut back by 4 bases and J by 0 bases. CDR3 size: 15 residues. The germline gives CDR1 MDHEN, CDR2 SYDVKM.